One and the same sample provided the 15 T cell receptor beta chains below, sequenced in a study of blood T cell repertoires in COVID-19. Clones were read by immunoSEQ multiplex PCR, and TCRdb kept only the in-frame ones, dropping some. This table holds about 99,000 clones, around 83% found once. The sample comprised peripheral blood. These receptors all come from a man aged 70-80 years with active or convalescent COVID-19.

The CDR3 loop is CASSPVLQGVDEQFF. The DNA for the CDR3 is TGTGCCAGCAGCCCAGTACTCCAGGGTGTGGATGAGCAGTTCTTC. The chain joins TRBV9 to TRBJ2-1; D possibly corresponds to TRBD1 (5 bases). The CDR3 has 15 amino acids. Deletions cut 4 bases from V and 8 bases from J, with 19 bases between. CDR1 and CDR2 (germline): SGDLS, YYNGEE.

The sample holds one count of this clone. The chain links TRBV7-8 to TRBJ2-3, with D possibly being TRBD2 (6 bases). The germline V gene encodes CDR1 SGHVS and CDR2 FQNEAQ. Between the trimmed V and J ends, which lost 4 bases and 14 bases, there was a span of 25 bases. The CDR3 is 15 residues long. The CDR3, as DNA: TGTGCCAGCAGCTCCCACGGGACTCCACCCCAGCAGCTGTATTTT. Its translation is CASSSHGTPPQQLYF.

J is TRBJ2-3 and V is TRBV9; D unresolved. The CDR3 loop spans 15 amino acids. With 1 base removed from V and 1 base from J, the gap between germline ends came to 10 bases. The germline gives CDR1 SGDLS, CDR2 YYNGEE. The CDR3 here is CASSVRQVGTDTQYF. As DNA, the CDR3 is TGTGCCAGCAGCGTACGGCAGGTTGGCACAGATACGCAGTATTTT.

The table lists this clone with a count of one. J is TRBJ2-5 and V is TRBV5-5; 7 nucleotides agree with TRBD1. There are 15 residues in the CDR3. The J segment lost 4 bases and the V segment lost 4 bases, leaving 10 bases of the junction unmatched. CDR1 and CDR2 from the germline V gene are SGHKS and YYEKEE (reference sequence). DNA of the CDR3: TGTGCCAGCAGCGAACACGACAGGGCAGCAGAGACCCAGTACTTC. This codes for CASSEHDRAAETQYF.

V and J are TRBV27 and TRBJ1-6, with TRBD1 identical over 7 bases. V shed 4 bases, J shed 7 bases, and the junction held 10 bases outside the gene matches. The CDR3 spans 16 residues. The germline gives CDR1 MNHEY, CDR2 SMNVEV (reference sequence). The DNA of the CDR3 is TGTGCCAGCAGTTGGCAGGGGGTATCCAAAAATTCACCCCTCCACTTT. Translating gives CASSWQGVSKNSPLHF.

This clone was recorded once. The J gene is TRBJ2-1, the V gene TRBV10-3; 10 nucleotides match TRBD1. The CDR3 is made up of 17 amino acids. J lost 6 bases, V lost 2 bases, and 10 bases had no gene match. Per germline, CDR1 ENHRY and CDR2 SYGVKD. The CDR3 DNA reads as TGTGCCATCAGTGAGCGGGGACAGGGGAACAATCGCAATGAGCAGTTCTTC. The encoded protein is CAISERGQGNNRNEQFF.

V and J are TRBV4-1 and TRBJ2-1, with TRBD2 matching over 11 bases. Germline trimming cut 2 bases from V and 6 bases from J; bases unmatched to any gene: 9. There are 17 residues in the CDR3. Germline V gene sequence: CDR1 MGHRA, CDR2 YSYEKL. For the CDR3, the DNA is TGCGCCAGCAGCCAATACACTAGCGGGGGCCCCTCCAATGAGCAGTTCTTC. Protein: CASSQYTSGGPSNEQFF.

This clone was counted a few times. The chain joins TRBV29-1 to TRBJ1-1, with 7 bases fitting TRBD1. The germline CDR1 and CDR2 sequences are SQVTM and ANQGSEA. V lost 5 bases to trimming and J lost 1 base; unmatched junction nucleotides: 1. This CDR3 has 12 residues. CDR3 nucleotide sequence: TGCAGCGTTAGACAGGGGAACACTGAAGCTTTCTTT. It specifies CSVRQGNTEAFF.

V gene TRBV21-1 combines with J gene TRBJ2-7; TRBD1, the table's D call, was not compared with the DNA. TRBV21-1 is annotated as a pseudogene. There are 14 residues in the CDR3. This CDR3 is CASRPPGQGDEQYF. The CDR3 bases are TGTGCCAGCAGACCCCCGGGACAGGGGGACGAGCAGTACTTC.

The V call is TRBV15, the J call TRBJ2-3; 9 nucleotides align to TRBD2. CDR1 and CDR2 from the germline V gene are LNHNV and YYDKDF (reference sequence). J was trimmed by 4 bases and V by 0 bases; bases with no gene match: 8. The CDR3 covers 17 residues. CDR3 residues: CATSRDLSAGGPDTQYF. The CDR3 DNA is TGTGCCACCAGCAGAGATCTATCAGCGGGGGGCCCAGATACGCAGTATTTT.

The chain couples TRBV21-1 to TRBJ1-1; the table assigns TRBD1, which was not confirmed against the DNA. TRBV21-1 is labeled a pseudogene. This CDR3 contains 14 residues. CDR3 bases: TGTGCCAGCAGCAAAGACACGGACAGGTGCTCATGGTTCTTT. Protein sequence: CASSKDTDRCSWFF.

The chain combines TRBV15 with TRBJ2-2; perhaps TRBD2 as D (5 bases). From germline, CDR1 is LNHNV and CDR2 YYDKDF (reference sequence). The CDR3 is made up of 14 amino acids. V lost 1 base to trimming and J lost 13 bases, with 16 bases between them. The DNA for the CDR3 is TGTGCCACCAGCAGAGGAGAAGCGGCCCGGGCGCTGTTTTTT. This encodes CATSRGEAARALFF.

At least ten counts were recorded for this clone. The CDR3 here is CASSLGWDSVEKLFF. Written as DNA, the CDR3 is TGTGCCAGCAGCTTGGGGTGGGACAGTGTTGAAAAACTGTTTTTT. The J gene is TRBJ1-4, the V gene TRBV7-8; TRBD1 agrees at 7 bases. The CDR3 length is 15 residues. CDR1 and CDR2 (germline): SGHVS, FQNEAQ. V lost 3 bases to trimming and J lost 7 bases; unmatched junction nucleotides: 8.

The V call is TRBV5-1, the J call TRBJ1-2; 10 bases map to TRBD1. Losses at the gene ends were 0 bases for V and 8 bases for J; bases not matched to a gene: 10. In germline, CDR1 is SGHRS, CDR2 YFSETQ. The CDR3 runs to 16 residues. The CDR3 loop is CASSLAYRDRGLGYTF. The DNA for the CDR3 is TGCGCCAGCAGCTTGGCTTACCGGGACAGGGGCTTGGGCTACACCTTC.

The rearrangement joins TRBV28 to TRBJ1-5; TRBD1 matches 9 bases. Trimming removed 6 bases from V and 6 bases from J; junction bases left unmatched: 6. Germline V gene lookup returns CDR1 MDHEN and CDR2 SYDVKM. The CDR3 loop spans 14 amino acids. The CDR3 nucleotides read TGTGCCAGCAGCATACAGGGGGCGGTTCAGCCCCAGCATTTT. Protein sequence: CASSIQGAVQPQHF. Variable domain in full (rest from reference TRBV28 and TRBJ1-5): DVKVTQSSRYLVKRTGEKVFLECVQDMDHENMFWYRQDPGLGLRLIYFSYDVKMKEKGDIPEGYSVSREKKERFSLILESASTNQTSMYLCASSIQGAVQPQHFGDGTRLSIL.